Each of the 10 T cell receptor beta chains below was sequenced from the same sample in a study of T cells in Graves' hyperthyroidism and ophthalmopathy. Amplification of TCR beta CDR3 regions was performed using RNA transcripts as template. HTBI primers were employed in a first-round RT-PCR of the TCR CDR3. TCRdb redid the calling of the multiplex PCR reads with MiXCR, one entry per CDR3 protein. The data show roughly 400,000 distinct CDR3 sequences, 15% to 18% seen once. The material sequenced was blood. Receptor source: a woman under 30 with Graves' hyperthyroidism that later progressed to Graves' ophthalmopathy.

This clonotype occurred many times. The genes are TRBV2 and TRBJ2-4; D is unclear. V lost 1 base to trimming and J lost 3 bases, with 4 bases between them. The CDR3 extends over 13 amino acids. CDR1 and CDR2 from the germline V gene are SNHLY and FYNNEI. The CDR3 here is CASSEVDKNIQYF. The CDR3 bases are TGTGCCAGCAGTGAAGTGGACAAAAACATTCAGTACTTC.

This clonotype occurred many times. For the CDR3, the DNA is TGCAGTGCTGGGACAGGGAACTATGGCTACACCTTC. Translating gives CSAGTGNYGYTF. The chain couples TRBV20-1 to TRBJ1-2; 9 bases align to TRBD1. The CDR3 is 12 amino acids. V lost 5 bases, J lost 2 bases, and 0 bases stayed unmatched. The germline V gene has CDR1 DFQATT and CDR2 SNEGSKA (reference sequence).

This clonotype was seen repeatedly, ten times or more. V and J are TRBV10-3 and TRBJ2-3, with 13 bases aligning to TRBD2. Trimming at V came to 6 bases and at J to 4 bases, leaving 4 bases not matched to a gene. Germline CDR1 and CDR2: ENHRY and SYGVKD. The CDR3 spans 15 residues. The CDR3 DNA sequence: TGTGCCATCAGAGGGACTAGCGGGACGGCAGATACGCAGTATTTT. Translating gives CAIRGTSGTADTQYF.

The sample holds many counts of this clonotype. The gene calls are TRBV5-1 and TRBJ2-3; D tentatively reads TRBD1 or TRBD2 (5 bases each). V lost 4 bases to trimming and J lost 1 base, with 19 bases between them. Germline CDR1 is SGHRS and CDR2 is YFSETQ. The CDR3 contains 17 residues. The DNA of the CDR3 is TGCGCCAGCAGCCAACAACGGGGCGGCTACCGCACAGATACGCAGTATTTT. Encoded protein: CASSQQRGGYRTDTQYF.

This clonotype has at least ten counts. This chain connects TRBV12-3 or TRBV12-4 to TRBJ2-7; possibly TRBD1 for D (6 bases). V was trimmed by 7 bases and J by 6 bases, leaving 22 bases between them. The CDR3 spans 15 residues. CDR3 DNA: TGTGCCAGCAACGATGACAAGGGGGTGCTAGGCGAGCAGTACTTC. Residues: CASNDDKGVLGEQYF.

The sample holds many counts of this clonotype. The chain uses TRBV6-1 and TRBJ1-1; D is ambiguous. Per germline, CDR1 MNHNS and CDR2 SASEGT. This CDR3 has 14 residues. V lost 8 bases and J lost 7, with 20 bases in between. The CDR3 sequence is CASSGLNFGGEAFF. The CDR3 DNA sequence: TGTGCCAGCTCCGGGCTGAATTTTGGAGGTGAAGCTTTCTTT.

This clonotype was found many times. The chain links TRBV6-2 or TRBV6-3 to TRBJ2-3, with 11 bases aligning to TRBD2. The germline CDR1 and CDR2 sequences are MNHEY and SVGEGT. J was trimmed by 0 bases and V by 2 bases; bases with no gene match: 1. CDR3 length equals 16 residues. The CDR3 DNA follows: TGTGCCAGCAGTTACCGGACTAGCGGGAGCACAGATACGCAGTATTTT. Its translation: CASSYRTSGSTDTQYF.

The chain links TRBV20-1 to TRBJ2-1; 9 bases fit TRBD2. This CDR3 has 13 residues. CDR1 DFQATT and CDR2 SNEGSKA come from the germline V gene (reference sequence). Unmatched junction bases numbered 6, after V lost 5 bases and J lost 7 bases. The CDR3 region has the DNA TGCAGTGCTCCTAGGCTAGCGGGAAATGAGCAGTTCTTC. This sequence encodes CSAPRLAGNEQFF.

V and J are TRBV2 and TRBJ2-1; D may be TRBD2 (5 bases). Germline V gene lookup returns CDR1 SNHLY and CDR2 FYNNEI. This CDR3 region has 17 residues. V was cut by 6 bases and J by 0 bases, with 18 bases left in between. CDR3 region: CASRRRYGADSYNEQFF. For the CDR3, the DNA is TGTGCCAGCAGGCGTCGTTACGGAGCGGACTCCTACAATGAGCAGTTCTTC.

This clonotype was detected ten times or more. This sequence joins TRBV13 and TRBJ2-7, with 8 bases that match TRBD1. The CDR3 spans 14 residues. The trim removed 2 bases at V and 0 bases at J, leaving 0 bases unmatched. CDR1 is PRHDT and CDR2 is FYEKMQ in the germline V gene (reference sequence). In DNA, the CDR3 is TGTGCCAGCAGCTTAACAGGGGGCTCCTACGAGCAGTACTTC. Amino acid sequence: CASSLTGGSYEQYF.